Below are 24 T cell receptor beta chains sequenced from a single sample in a study of breast tumors, draining lymph nodes, adjacent tissues. Breast cancer patients provided tissue from their axillary draining lymph nodes. Each CDR3 protein is one row after TCRdb ran MiXCR on the multiplex PCR reads. The sample records roughly 100,000 distinct CDR3 sequences, less than 40% being singletons. The sample comprised axillary lymph node tissue. The receptors were sampled from a female donor with breast cancer. Some clones in this sample may be carry-over from other donors' samples.

The chain recombines TRBV6-1 with TRBJ1-6, with D perhaps matching TRBD1 (6 bases). The CDR3 consists of 13 residues. CDR1 is MNHNS and CDR2 is SASEGT in the germline V gene. V shed 7 bases and J shed 9 bases, with 13 bases lying between them. The CDR3 sequence is CASTPTGSSPLHF. CDR3 nucleotide sequence: TGTGCCAGCACCCCGACAGGTTCTTCACCCCTCCACTTT.

The chain carries TRBV2 and TRBJ2-2; D is undetermined. CDR3 size: 14 residues. CDR1 is SNHLY, CDR2 FYNNEI, per germline. V lost 4 bases and J 10 bases, leaving 16 bases between the germline ends. DNA for the CDR3: TGTGCCAGCAGTGCCTCCGCCCTTTTCGAGGAGCTGTTTTTT. Protein: CASSASALFEELFF.

This clonotype was recorded at least ten times. The rearrangement joins TRBV11-2 to TRBJ2-4; D uncertain. The CDR3 is 12 residues long. With 3 bases removed from V and 3 bases from J, the gap between germline ends came to 3 bases. The germline V gene has CDR1 SGHAT and CDR2 FQNNGV. CDR3 residues: CASSLDKNIQYF. The CDR3 region has the DNA TGTGCCAGCAGCTTGGACAAAAACATTCAGTACTTC.

At least ten counts were recorded for this clonotype. The chain joins TRBV6-5 to TRBJ2-1, with 9 bases that match TRBD1. V trimming: 2 bases; J trimming: 2 bases; junction bases outside the gene matches: 4. CDR3 size: 16 residues. The V gene's germline CDR1 is MNHEY and CDR2 SVGAGI. CDR3 residues: CASSYRGQGPYNEQFF. The CDR3 bases are TGTGCCAGCAGTTACCGGGGACAGGGACCCTACAATGAGCAGTTCTTC.

By share of the sample, this clonotype is medium-sized (0.01 to 0.1%). The chain couples TRBV7-8 to TRBJ2-1; 7 bases line up with TRBD1. Germline V gives CDR1 SGHVS, CDR2 FQNEAQ. CDR3 length: 16 amino acids. With V trimmed by 5 bases and J by 2 bases, 9 bases remained unmatched. This CDR3 is CASSQITGTAYNEQFF. CDR3 bases: TGTGCCAGCAGCCAAATCACCGGGACAGCCTACAATGAGCAGTTCTTC.

This clonotype was detected many times. The genes are TRBV5-1 and TRBJ2-5; TRBD2 might be the D (7 bases). The ends were cut back, 0 bases at V and 5 bases at J, with 20 bases in the middle. Germline V gene sequence: CDR1 SGHRS, CDR2 YFSETQ. This CDR3 is built from 17 residues. CDR3 in DNA: TGCGCCAGCAGCTTGGACGGCCGGGGGGCGAGGGGGGAGACCCAGTACTTC. It translates to CASSLDGRGARGETQYF.

This clonotype is medium-sized. The chain has TRBV7-9 and TRBJ2-5; possibly TRBD2 for D (6 bases). Germline CDR1 SEHNR, CDR2 FQNEAQ (reference sequence). The CDR3 loop spans 15 amino acids. Between the trimmed V and J ends, which lost 6 bases and 5 bases, there was a span of 19 bases. The CDR3 sequence is CASSTPGLLRETQYF. DNA of the CDR3: TGTGCCAGCAGTACCCCGGGACTCCTACGGGAGACCCAGTACTTC. The whole variable domain, remainder taken from reference TRBV7-9 and TRBJ2-5, is DTGVSQNPRHKITKRGQNVTFRCDPISEHNRLYWYRQTLGQGPEFLTYFQNEAQLEKSRLLSDRFSAERPKGSFSTLEIQRTEQGDSAMYLCASSTPGLLRETQYFGPGTRLLVL.

This CDR3 is CRGMDTQYF. The CDR3 DNA reads TGCAGGGGGATGGATACGCAGTATTTT. This chain joins TRBV20-1 and TRBJ2-3; no definite D call. Germline lookup yields CDR1 DFQATT and CDR2 SNEGSKA (reference sequence). This CDR3 comprises 9 residues.

J is TRBJ1-2 and V is TRBV7-3, with no clear D. Trimming pared 7 bases from V and 1 base from J, leaving 16 bases between. Germline V gives CDR1 SGHTA, CDR2 FQGTGA. The length of the CDR3 is 15 residues. CDR3 bases: TGTGCCAGCAACTTCAACGGAGGAATTAACTATGGCTACACCTTC. It translates to CASNFNGGINYGYTF.

This clonotype was counted a single time. The V call is TRBV29-1, the J call TRBJ2-3, with unresolved D. CDR1 is SQVTM, CDR2 ANQGSEA, per germline. The CDR3 loop spans 11 amino acids. Here the CDR3 DNA reads TGCAGTCCACCTGGCACAGATACGCAGTATTTT. This encodes CSPPGTDTQYF.

Comments on this clonotype: A junction end diverges from the germline sequence, so it may reflect a read error. Written as DNA, the CDR3 is TGTGCCAGCAGCCAAGATATGGCGTTGGGTACGGAGACCCAGTGCTTC. This sequence encodes CASSQDMALGTETQCF. V usage is TRBV4-2 and J usage is TRBJ2-5; no reliable D call. CDR1 is LGHNA, CDR2 YNFKEQ, per germline. The CDR3 covers 16 residues.

At least ten counts were recorded for this clonotype. The rearrangement joins TRBV14 to TRBJ2-7, with TRBD2 matching over 8 bases. This CDR3 contains 16 residues. CDR1 SGHDN and CDR2 FVKESK come from the germline V gene. With V trimmed by 4 bases and J by 3 bases, 11 bases remained unmatched. The CDR3 sequence is CASSLHPGTSRYEQYF. DNA of the CDR3: TGTGCCAGCAGCCTCCATCCCGGGACTAGTCGCTACGAGCAGTACTTC.

About this clonotype: A clone one base away is much larger, so this may be a read error. Since no conserved phenylalanine or tryptophan closes the CDR3, a read error is the likely cause. The gene calls are TRBV20-1 and TRBJ2-7; D unclear. This CDR3 is 10 amino acids long. The ends were cut back, 5 bases at V and 6 bases at J, with 8 bases in the middle. The V gene's germline CDR1 is DFQATT and CDR2 SNEGSKA (reference sequence). DNA for the CDR3: TGCAGTGCTTCCCGCGGCGAGCAGTACTCC. Its protein product is CSASRGEQYS.

This clonotype was seen ten or more times. V gene TRBV9 combines with J gene TRBJ2-3; a weak D match, TRBD1 (6 bases). The germline V gene has CDR1 SGDLS and CDR2 YYNGEE. V lost 0 bases and J 10 bases, leaving 12 bases between the germline ends. The CDR3 loop spans 13 amino acids. The CDR3 is CASSVAETGPQYF. For the CDR3, the DNA is TGTGCCAGCAGCGTAGCTGAGACAGGCCCGCAGTATTTT.

This clonotype was counted many times. Here the CDR3 DNA reads TGTGCCAGCAGCCTTAACAACCACAGGGAGGACGGCTACACCTTC. This encodes CASSLNNHREDGYTF. The chain has TRBV7-9 and TRBJ1-2; tentative D call: TRBD1 (6 bases). CDR1 and CDR2 (germline): SEHNR, FQNEAQ (reference sequence). The CDR3 extends over 15 amino acids. V shed 5 bases and J shed 8 bases, with 21 bases lying between them. Full variable domain (missing parts from reference TRBV7-9 and TRBJ1-2): DTGVSQNPRHKITKRGQNVTFRCDPISEHNRLYWYRQTLGQGPEFLTYFQNEAQLEKSRLLSDRFSAERPKGSFSTLEIQRTEQGDSAMYLCASSLNNHREDGYTFGSGTRLTVV.

There are many counts of this clonotype. This chain joins TRBV2 and TRBJ1-4; D ambiguous. Germline V gene data show CDR1 as SNHLY and CDR2 as FYNNEI. This CDR3 is built from 17 residues. The ends were cut back, 6 bases at V and 2 bases at J, with 19 bases in the middle. The CDR3 reads CASSASVPSYTNEKLFF. CDR3 DNA: TGTGCCAGCAGCGCTAGCGTACCCAGTTACACTAATGAAAAACTGTTTTTT.

This clonotype was seen many times. Compared with germline, one end of the junction differs, possibly owing to a read error. This chain connects TRBV6-5 to TRBJ2-7; TRBD2 matches 7 bases. Germline V CDR1 and CDR2: MNHEY, SVGAGI. This CDR3 is built from 15 residues. CDR3 loop: CASSHSGGSSYEQYF. CDR3 bases: TGTGCCAGCAGTCACTCGGGCGGGAGCTCCTACGAGCAGTACTTC.

A word on this clonotype: Because the CDR3's place on the DNA is in doubt, the DNA is left out and the CDR3 is given as listed by TCRdb. The rearrangement uses TRBV7-9 and TRBJ2-3; the table's D call of TRBD2 was not tested on the DNA. A total of 23 residues make up the CDR3, ends included. The germline V gene encodes CDR1 SEHNR and CDR2 FQNEAQ (reference sequence). This CDR3 is CASSFYICSARGTSGGGRDTQYF.

This clonotype was seen repeatedly, ten times or more. The chain uses TRBV9 and TRBJ2-1, with a weak D call TRBD2 (5 bases). CDR1 and CDR2 (germline): SGDLS, YYNGEE. The V end was cut by 0 bases, the J end by 7 bases, with 11 bases between. The CDR3 totals 14 residues. The CDR3 sequence: CASSVAGGWNEQFF. The CDR3 DNA sequence: TGTGCCAGCAGCGTAGCTGGAGGTTGGAATGAGCAGTTCTTC.

The V call is TRBV19, the J call TRBJ1-4; D is ambiguous. V was shortened by 4 bases and J by 7 bases, with 7 bases between the two germline ends. CDR1 and CDR2 from the germline V gene are LNHDA and SQIVND (reference sequence). This CDR3 contains 12 residues. The CDR3 protein is CASSRGGEKLFF. The CDR3 DNA sequence: TGTGCCAGTAGTAGGGGTGGTGAAAAACTGTTTTTT.

The chain couples TRBV5-1 to TRBJ1-1, with 9 positions matching TRBD1. V gave up 3 bases and J gave up 5 bases; unmatched junction bases: 8. The CDR3 contains 15 residues. Germline V CDR1 and CDR2: SGHRS, YFSETQ. CDR3 in amino acids: CASSSPLQGATEAFF. Written as DNA, the CDR3 is TGCGCCAGCAGCTCCCCTTTACAGGGGGCTACTGAAGCTTTCTTT.

This clonotype occurred many times. V gene TRBV29-1 combines with J gene TRBJ1-2; the D is unclear. V was shortened by 6 bases and J by 4 bases, with 21 bases between the two germline ends. The CDR3 is 15 residues long. The germline V gene encodes CDR1 SQVTM and CDR2 ANQGSEA. The DNA of the CDR3 is TGCAGCGTCTCTTCGGAAAAAGGGTCTATCTATGGCTACACCTTC. Translating it yields CSVSSEKGSIYGYTF. The full variable domain, in which reference TRBV29-1 and TRBJ1-2 provide the parts outside the CDR3, is SAVISQKPSRDICQRGTSLTIQCQVDSQVTMMFWYRQQPGQSLTLIATANQGSEATYESGFVIDKFPISRPNLTFSTLTVSNMSPEDSSIYLCSVSSEKGSIYGYTFGSGTRLTVV.

For this clonotype: A read error may be the cause here, since a much bigger clone is one base away. V gene TRBV5-1 combines with J gene TRBJ2-3; 11 bases map to TRBD2. The CDR3 has 16 amino acids. V trimming: 3 bases; J trimming: 5 bases; junction bases outside the gene matches: 8. The germline V gene has CDR1 SGHRS and CDR2 YFSETQ. The CDR3 nucleotides are TGCGCCAGCAGCTGGACAGAACTAGCGGGAGTAGATACGCAGTATTTT. Translated, it gives CASSWTELAGVDTQYF. The full variable domain, with the rest looked up from reference TRBV5-1 and TRBJ2-3, is KAGVTQTPRYLIKTRGQQVTLSCSPISGHRSVSWYQQTPGQGLQFLFEYFSETQRNKGNFPGRFSGRQFSNSRSEMNVSTLELGDSALYLCASSWTELAGVDTQYFGPGTRLTVL.

This clonotype has at least ten counts. The chain uses TRBV29-1 and TRBJ1-2; D is possibly TRBD1 (5 bases). V lost 6 bases, J lost 1 base, and 15 bases lay in between. Germline assignment: CDR1 SQVTM and CDR2 ANQGSEA. This CDR3 is 14 amino acids long. The CDR3 nucleotides read TGCAGCGTCTCTAGGGGCGGAGATAACTATGGCTACACCTTC. Its protein is CSVSRGGDNYGYTF. The variable domain in full, completed from reference TRBV29-1 and TRBJ1-2, reads SAVISQKPSRDICQRGTSLTIQCQVDSQVTMMFWYRQQPGQSLTLIATANQGSEATYESGFVIDKFPISRPNLTFSTLTVSNMSPEDSSIYLCSVSRGGDNYGYTFGSGTRLTVV.